These 30 T cell receptor beta chains were sequenced from one sample in a study of blood T cell repertoires in COVID-19. Profiled with immunoSEQ multiplex PCR; TCRdb holds only in-frame clones, not every one. The table includes some 170,000 clones, roughly 82% detected once. Sequenced: peripheral blood. The receptors derive from a woman in her 70s with acute or convalescent COVID-19.

The rearrangement joins TRBV25-1 to TRBJ2-1; perhaps TRBD2 as D (6 bases). This CDR3 contains 14 residues. Germline-derived CDR1 and CDR2 are MGHDK and SYGVNS. V lost 2 bases, J lost 6 bases, and 11 bases lay in between. As DNA, the CDR3 is TGTGCCAGCAGTGAACCCGGACTAATCAATGAGCAGTTCTTC. Translation: CASSEPGLINEQFF.

The J gene is TRBJ2-1, the V gene TRBV11-3; tentatively, D is TRBD2 (7 bases). The V end was cut by 3 bases, the J end by 9 bases, with 15 bases between. Germline V gene lookup returns CDR1 SGHNT and CDR2 YENEEA. CDR3 length equals 14 residues. The CDR3 loop is CASSFRAGGLEQFF. CDR3 bases: TGTGCCAGCAGCTTTAGAGCCGGGGGGCTTGAGCAGTTCTTC. Complete variable domain (other parts from reference TRBV11-3 and TRBJ2-1): EAGVVQSPRYKIIEKKQPVAFWCNPISGHNTLYWYLQNLGQGPELLIRYENEEAVDDSQLPKDRFSAERLKGVDSTLKIQPAELGDSAVYLCASSFRAGGLEQFFGPGTRLTVL.

The chain combines TRBV19 with TRBJ1-5; D is ambiguous. Germline-derived CDR1 and CDR2 are LNHDA and SQIVND (reference sequence). V was trimmed by 2 bases and J by 0 bases, leaving 8 bases between them. This CDR3 is built from 15 residues. This CDR3 is CASSINQNSNQPQHF. As DNA, the CDR3 is TGTGCCAGTAGTATAAACCAGAATAGCAATCAGCCCCAGCATTTT.

This chain uses TRBV3-1 (or the pseudogene TRBV3-2) with TRBJ1-2; D gene uncertain. The CDR3 sequence is 14 residues long. Deletions cut 3 bases from V and 8 bases from J, with 16 bases between. The germline V gene encodes CDR1 LGHDT and CDR2 YNNKEL (reference sequence). The CDR3 DNA sequence: TGTGCCAGCAGCCATATTTCGGGGTCTAAAGGCTACACCTTC. Its protein is CASSHISGSKGYTF.

Many counts were recorded for this clone. The genes are TRBV9 and TRBJ2-6; 8 bases are a match to TRBD2. The CDR3 has 22 residues. Unmatched junction bases numbered 22, after V lost 4 bases and J lost 1 base. Germline CDR1 reads SGDLS; CDR2 reads YYNGEE. The CDR3 protein is CASSPTTSATTRGQSGANVLTF. The CDR3 DNA follows: TGTGCCAGCAGCCCGACGACTAGCGCGACGACCCGGGGTCAGTCTGGGGCCAACGTCCTGACTTTC.

This chain connects TRBV5-1 to TRBJ1-2; 9 bases are shared with TRBD1. The trim removed 7 bases at V and 9 bases at J, leaving 10 bases unmatched. Looked up from germline, CDR1 is SGHRS and CDR2 is YFSETQ. The CDR3 totals 13 residues. The CDR3 is CASQGQGMTRYTF. DNA of the CDR3: TGCGCCAGCCAGGGACAGGGAATGACCCGCTACACCTTC.

This chain uses TRBV27 with TRBJ2-6; D is unresolved. This CDR3 comprises 15 residues. Trimming removed 5 bases from V and 1 base from J, with 9 bases in between. CDR1 and CDR2 (germline): MNHEY, SMNVEV (reference sequence). CDR3 sequence: CASSTLGSGANVLTF. Here the CDR3 DNA reads TGTGCCAGCAGTACTCTCGGGTCTGGGGCCAACGTCCTGACTTTC.

Remarks on this clone: One end of the junction is discordant with germline, which a read error may explain. This chain uses TRBV5-6 with TRBJ2-5, with TRBD1 identical over 9 bases. From germline, CDR1 is SGHDT and CDR2 YYEEEE. The CDR3 is 12 residues long. The CDR3 reads CASSFAGQGKDF. The CDR3 nucleotides read TGTGCCAGCAGCTTTGCCGGACAGGGGAAGGACTTC.

The J gene is TRBJ1-4, the V gene TRBV5-8; D gene ambiguous. This CDR3 is 12 amino acids long. V lost 0 bases and J lost 7, with 4 bases in between. In germline, CDR1 is SGHTS, CDR2 YDEGEE. The CDR3 sequence is CASSLDGEKLFF. CDR3 DNA: TGTGCCAGCAGCTTGGACGGTGAAAAACTGTTTTTT.

This chain links TRBV30 with TRBJ1-2; 10 bases agree with TRBD1. The CDR3 totals 13 residues. Germline lookup yields CDR1 GTSNPN and CDR2 SVGIG (reference sequence). Trimming cost V 2 bases and J 10 bases; bases outside gene matches: 7. This chain's CDR3 is CAWSRGQGVFYTF. Here the CDR3 DNA reads TGTGCCTGGAGTAGAGGACAGGGGGTTTTCTACACCTTC.

The chain has TRBV18 and TRBJ1-6, with a possible D match to TRBD1 (6 bases). The length of the CDR3 is 16 residues. The germline CDR1 and CDR2 sequences are KGHSH and LQKENI. The V and J ends lost 4 bases and 3 bases respectively, with 13 bases between them. This CDR3 is CASSLQGPGYNSPLHF. The CDR3 region has the DNA TGTGCCAGCTCACTACAGGGTCCGGGCTATAATTCACCCCTCCACTTT. The variable domain in full, completed from reference TRBV18 and TRBJ1-6, reads NAGVMQNPRHLVRRRGQEARLRCSPMKGHSHVYWYRQLPEEGLKFMVYLQKENIIDESGMPKERFSAEFPKEGPSILRIQQVVRGDSAAYFCASSLQGPGYNSPLHFGNGTRLTVT.

This rearrangement joins TRBV24-1 to TRBJ2-5, with 8 nucleotides matching TRBD2. Germline-derived CDR1 and CDR2 are KGHDR and SFDVKD. The J segment lost 5 bases and the V segment lost 3 bases, leaving 7 bases of the junction unmatched. CDR3 length: 15 amino acids. In DNA, the CDR3 is TGTGCCACCAGTGATCCAAGCGGGAGTGGCGAGACCCAGTACTTC. Translating it yields CATSDPSGSGETQYF.

The rearrangement links TRBV5-1 to TRBJ2-1; 7 bases are shared with TRBD2. The CDR3 is 15 amino acids. The germline gives CDR1 SGHRS, CDR2 YFSETQ. The V gene end was trimmed by 2 bases and the J gene end by 7 bases; junction bases not matched to a gene: 9. The CDR3: CASSFIGGTGNEQFF. CDR3 DNA: TGCGCCAGCAGCTTTATCGGGGGGACGGGTAATGAGCAGTTCTTC.

V usage is TRBV2 and J usage is TRBJ1-2; 7 bases align to TRBD1. Germline V gene data show CDR1 as SNHLY and CDR2 as FYNNEI. This CDR3 has 13 amino acids. V gave up 6 bases and J gave up 7 bases; unmatched junction bases: 8. CDR3 region: CASRADRVGGYTF. DNA for the CDR3: TGTGCCAGCAGAGCCGACAGGGTCGGTGGCTACACCTTC.

V gene TRBV7-9 combines with J gene TRBJ1-6, with a possible D match to TRBD1 (5 bases). The germline gives CDR1 SEHNR, CDR2 FQNEAQ (reference sequence). V was shortened by 2 bases and J by 11 bases, with 13 bases between the two germline ends. The CDR3 has 14 residues. The CDR3 here is CASSLMSGWPPLHF. The CDR3 region has the DNA TGTGCCAGCAGCTTAATGTCAGGGTGGCCACCCCTCCACTTT.

V usage is TRBV5-1 and J usage is TRBJ1-2; 9 nucleotides agree with TRBD1. V shed 0 bases and J 7 bases; nucleotides not matched to a gene: 7. CDR1 and CDR2 from the germline V gene are SGHRS and YFSETQ. The CDR3 is made up of 15 amino acids. CDR3 sequence (DNA): TGCGCCAGCAGCTTGGGACAGGGGGGAGTCGGTGGCTACACCTTC. Translation gives CASSLGQGGVGGYTF.

The chain has TRBV7-2 and TRBJ1-1, with a possible D match to TRBD1 (5 bases). The CDR3 runs to 16 residues. Germline lookup yields CDR1 SGHTA and CDR2 FQGNSA. With 2 bases removed from V and 4 bases from J, the gap between germline ends came to 17 bases. CDR3 nucleotides: TGTGCCAGCAGCTTAATGTTTGGCGGGGGATCCACTGAAGCTTTCTTT. Residues: CASSLMFGGGSTEAFF.

This chain uses TRBV5-1 with TRBJ1-2; D may be TRBD1 (6 bases). Germline CDR1 is SGHRS and CDR2 is YFSETQ. This CDR3 spans 15 amino acids. Trimming took 0 bases from V and 4 from J, leaving 13 bases between them. DNA of the CDR3: TGCGCCAGCAGCTTGGTTCAGGGGTCCCGCTATGGCTACACCTTC. This translates into CASSLVQGSRYGYTF. Filled out from reference TRBV5-1 and TRBJ1-2, the complete variable domain reads KAGVTQTPRYLIKTRGQQVTLSCSPISGHRSVSWYQQTPGQGLQFLFEYFSETQRNKGNFPGRFSGRQFSNSRSEMNVSTLELGDSALYLCASSLVQGSRYGYTFGSGTRLTVV.

The CDR3 reads CSVEFFGLAKNIQYF. In DNA form, the CDR3 reads TGCAGCGTTGAATTTTTTGGGCTAGCCAAAAACATTCAGTACTTC. The rearrangement uses TRBV29-1 and TRBJ2-4; unclear D gene. Germline V gene sequence: CDR1 SQVTM, CDR2 ANQGSEA. This CDR3 contains 15 residues. Trimming took 2 bases from V and 0 from J, leaving 11 bases between them.

This clone has just a few counts. The CDR3 nucleotides are TGCGCCAGCAGCCTTGGGACAGGGAGTGGCGAGCAGTACTTC. Its translation is CASSLGTGSGEQYF. The rearrangement uses TRBV4-3 and TRBJ2-7; TRBD1 matches 9 bases. Germline CDR1 is LGHNA and CDR2 is YSLEER. V lost 4 bases, J lost 6 bases, and 7 bases stayed unmatched. The CDR3 has 14 amino acids.

The rearrangement links TRBV24-1 to TRBJ2-1, with 7 bases identical to TRBD2. The CDR3 is 19 residues long. Trimming took 2 bases from V and 4 from J; bases not matched to a gene: 16. CDR1 is KGHDR, CDR2 SFDVKD, per germline. The CDR3 DNA sequence: TGTGCCACCAGTGATTCCTTCCCCGGACTCTCGGGGGGTTACAATGAGCAGTTCTTC. Protein product: CATSDSFPGLSGGYNEQFF.

This clone was found once. The V gene is TRBV6-2 or TRBV6-3, the J gene TRBJ2-3, with 7 nucleotides matching TRBD1. This CDR3 spans 15 amino acids. The V segment lost 1 base and the J segment 4 bases; nucleotides outside the gene matches: 5. CDR1 is MNHEY, CDR2 SVGEGT, per germline. For the CDR3, the DNA is TGTGCCAGCAGTTACTTGGGACAGTGGGCAGATACGCAGTATTTT. Its translation is CASSYLGQWADTQYF.

The gene calls are TRBV23-1 and TRBJ1-1; a weak D match, TRBD1 (5 bases). TRBV23-1 is an ORF; its function is uncertain. The CDR3 is 17 amino acids. The V end lost 6 bases, the J end lost 2 bases, and 22 bases lay between the germline ends. The CDR3 loop reads CASSRQVKRQFNTEAFF. DNA of the CDR3: TGCGCCAGCAGCCGCCAGGTCAAGAGACAGTTTAACACTGAAGCTTTCTTT.

This clone was detected only a few times. This chain uses TRBV30 with TRBJ1-1; tentatively, D is TRBD1 (5 bases). Trimming removed 2 bases at V and 1 base at J, with 11 bases between. Germline CDR1 reads GTSNPN; CDR2 reads SVGIG (reference sequence). There are 14 residues in the CDR3. The DNA of the CDR3 is TGTGCCTGGAGTTGGGGGGAGGCGAACACTGAAGCTTTCTTT. Its protein product is CAWSWGEANTEAFF. Full variable domain (remainder filled in from reference TRBV30 and TRBJ1-1): SQTIHQWPATLVQPVGSPLSLECTVEGTSNPNLYWYRQAAGRGLQLLFYSVGIGQISSEVPQNLSASRPQDRQFILSSKKLLLSDSGFYLCAWSWGEANTEAFFGQGTRLTVV.

The chain is built from TRBV28 and TRBJ1-2, with a tentative D call TRBD1 (5 bases). V lost 1 base, J lost 8 bases, and 14 bases lay in between. CDR3 size: 14 residues. Per germline, CDR1 MDHEN and CDR2 SYDVKM. CDR3 in DNA: TGTGCCAGCAGTTTATACGCTCGGGGGAGAGGCTACACCTTC. This codes for CASSLYARGRGYTF.

In nucleotides, the CDR3 is TGCGCCAGCAGCCAAGGAAAAGGGGAGGGTGGCTACACCTTC. Its protein product is CASSQGKGEGGYTF. The chain employs TRBV4-3 and TRBJ1-2; D might be TRBD1 (5 bases). Trimming stripped 1 base from V and 7 bases from J, with 13 bases between. In germline, CDR1 is LGHNA, CDR2 YSLEER. CDR3 length: 14 residues.

The V call is TRBV14, the J call TRBJ1-6; a weak D match, TRBD1 (6 bases). The V end was cut by 2 bases, the J end by 6 bases, with 14 bases between. The CDR3 extends over 16 amino acids. Germline CDR1 SGHDN, CDR2 FVKESK. Here the CDR3 DNA reads TGTGCCAGCAGCCAAAGAGTCGGGACATTTAATTCACCCCTCCACTTT. Amino acids: CASSQRVGTFNSPLHF.

In this sample, this clone turned up a few times. This rearrangement joins TRBV30 to TRBJ2-1; no clear D gene. Germline assignment: CDR1 GTSNPN and CDR2 SVGIG (reference sequence). The CDR3 has 14 amino acids. Trimming took off 3 bases at V and 0 bases at J, with 9 bases between the two ends. CDR3 amino acids: CAWRNYSSYNEQFF. As DNA, the CDR3 is TGTGCCTGGAGGAATTACAGCTCCTACAATGAGCAGTTCTTC.

The V and J genes are TRBV6-4 and TRBJ1-6, with 8 positions matching TRBD1. With V trimmed by 8 bases and J by 8 bases, 5 bases remained unmatched. CDR1 is MRHNA and CDR2 is SNTAGT in the germline V gene. This CDR3 is 13 amino acids long. CDR3 nucleotide sequence: TGTGCCAGCTCGGACAGGGTTGATTCACCCCTCCACTTT. Amino acid sequence: CASSDRVDSPLHF.

CDR3 sequence (DNA): TGTGCCAGCTCACCAGCACAGGGGGCAAGTTCACCCCTCCACTTT. It codes for CASSPAQGASSPLHF. This chain connects TRBV18 to TRBJ1-6; 9 bases line up with TRBD1. The CDR3 is 15 amino acids. Germline CDR1 is KGHSH and CDR2 is LQKENI. V shed 2 bases, J shed 9 bases, and the junction held 5 bases outside the gene matches. The whole variable domain, remainder taken from reference TRBV18 and TRBJ1-6, is NAGVMQNPRHLVRRRGQEARLRCSPMKGHSHVYWYRQLPEEGLKFMVYLQKENIIDESGMPKERFSAEFPKEGPSILRIQQVVRGDSAAYFCASSPAQGASSPLHFGNGTRLTVT.